This T cell receptor beta chain was identified during a study of shared clonotypes between healthy human individuals. General observations from the study: Naive subsets typically showed greater estimated richness than memory subsets.

Nashville, Tennessee was home to all donors, each a Caucasian adult. Naive CD45RA+ and memory CD45RA-negative subsets were split from CD4+ cells. Concerning this clone: Its target is not known.

V lost 10 bases and J lost 1, with 17 bases in between. The CDR3 contains 14 residues. Germline V gene lookup returns CDR1 SGHAT and CDR2 FQNNGV. Assay: immunoSEQ multiplex PCR; the TCRdb copy retains only in-frame clones and omits some. There are some 1.4 million clones in the sample; roughly 96% occur only once, and approximately 1% lies in the top ten. The sample comprised naive CD4+ T cells sorted from blood. Noted subset: CD45RA+ positively selected. This receptor was identified in a man between 25 and 39 years old in good health. V usage is TRBV11-2 and J usage is TRBJ2-7, with D perhaps matching TRBD2 (5 bases). CDR3 sequence reads: CATTEDLGSYEQYF. In nucleotides, the CDR3 is TGTGCCACCACGGAGGACCTGGGGTCCTACGAGCAGTACTTC.